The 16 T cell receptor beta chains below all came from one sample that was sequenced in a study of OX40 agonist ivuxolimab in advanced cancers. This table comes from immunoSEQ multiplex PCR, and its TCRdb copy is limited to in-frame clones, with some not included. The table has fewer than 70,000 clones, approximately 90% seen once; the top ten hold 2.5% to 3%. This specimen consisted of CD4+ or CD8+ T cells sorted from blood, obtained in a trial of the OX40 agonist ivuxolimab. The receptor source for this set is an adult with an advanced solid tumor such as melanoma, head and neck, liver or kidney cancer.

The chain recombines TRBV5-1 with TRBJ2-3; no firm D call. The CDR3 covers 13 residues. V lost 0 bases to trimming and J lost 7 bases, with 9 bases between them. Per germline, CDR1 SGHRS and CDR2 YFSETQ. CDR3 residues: CASSLERRYTQYF. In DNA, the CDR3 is TGCGCCAGCAGCTTGGAACGGCGGTATACGCAGTATTTT.

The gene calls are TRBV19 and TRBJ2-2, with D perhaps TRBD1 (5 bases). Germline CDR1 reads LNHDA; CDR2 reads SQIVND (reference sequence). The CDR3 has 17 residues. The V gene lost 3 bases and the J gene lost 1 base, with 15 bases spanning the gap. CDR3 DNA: TGTGCCAGTAGTATCGTTCGGGCAGGGTTGAACACCGGGGAGCTGTTTTTT. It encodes CASSIVRAGLNTGELFF.

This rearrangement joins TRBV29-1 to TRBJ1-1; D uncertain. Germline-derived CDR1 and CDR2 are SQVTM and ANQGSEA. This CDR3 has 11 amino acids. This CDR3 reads CSARENTEAFF. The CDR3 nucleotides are TGCAGTGCCCGAGAAAACACTGAAGCTTTCTTT. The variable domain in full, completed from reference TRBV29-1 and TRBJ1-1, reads SAVISQKPSRDICQRGTSLTIQCQVDSQVTMMFWYRQQPGQSLTLIATANQGSEATYESGFVIDKFPISRPNLTFSTLTVSNMSPEDSSIYLCSARENTEAFFGQGTRLTVV.

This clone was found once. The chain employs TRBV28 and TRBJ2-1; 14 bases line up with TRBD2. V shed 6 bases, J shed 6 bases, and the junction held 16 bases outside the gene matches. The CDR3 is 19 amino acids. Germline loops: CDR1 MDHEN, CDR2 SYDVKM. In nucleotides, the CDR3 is TGTGCCAGCAGGAACGGACAGGCCCTGACTAGCGGGAGGGTCAATGAGCAGTTCTTC. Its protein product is CASRNGQALTSGRVNEQFF.

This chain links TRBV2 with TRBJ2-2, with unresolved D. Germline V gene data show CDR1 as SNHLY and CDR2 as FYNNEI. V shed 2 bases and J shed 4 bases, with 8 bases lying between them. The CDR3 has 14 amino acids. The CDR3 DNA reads TGTGCCAGCAGTGAATGGCCCCCCACCGGGGAGCTGTTTTTT. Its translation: CASSEWPPTGELFF. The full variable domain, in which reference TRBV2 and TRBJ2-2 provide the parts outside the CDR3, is EPEVTQTPSHQVTQMGQEVILRCVPISNHLYFYWYRQILGQKVEFLVSFYNNEISEKSEIFDDQFSVERPDGSNFTLKIRSTKLEDSAMYFCASSEWPPTGELFFGEGSRLTVL.

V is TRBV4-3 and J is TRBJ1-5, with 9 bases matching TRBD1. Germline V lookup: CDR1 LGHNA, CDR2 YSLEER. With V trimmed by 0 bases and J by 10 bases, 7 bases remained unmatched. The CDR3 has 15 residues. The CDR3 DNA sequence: TGCGCCAGCAGCCAAGAGAGGGACAGGGTATTCCCCCAGCATTTT. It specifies CASSQERDRVFPQHF.

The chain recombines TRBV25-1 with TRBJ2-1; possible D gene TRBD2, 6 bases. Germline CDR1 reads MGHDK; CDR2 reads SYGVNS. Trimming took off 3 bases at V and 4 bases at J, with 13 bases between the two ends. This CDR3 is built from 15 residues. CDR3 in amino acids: CASSDVGLSYNEQFF. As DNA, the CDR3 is TGTGCCAGCAGTGATGTGGGACTCAGTTACAATGAGCAGTTCTTC.

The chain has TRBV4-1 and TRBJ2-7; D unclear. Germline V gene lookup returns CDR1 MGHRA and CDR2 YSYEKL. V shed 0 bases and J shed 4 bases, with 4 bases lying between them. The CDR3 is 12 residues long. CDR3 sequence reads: CASSQDFYEQYF. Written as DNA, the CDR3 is TGCGCCAGCAGCCAAGACTTTTACGAGCAGTACTTC.

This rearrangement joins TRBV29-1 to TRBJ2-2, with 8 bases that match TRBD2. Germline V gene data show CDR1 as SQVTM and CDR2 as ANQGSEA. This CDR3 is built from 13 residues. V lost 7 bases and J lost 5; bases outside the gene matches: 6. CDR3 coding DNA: TGCAGCGGGCCGGGCGGGGGGACCGGGGAGCTGTTTTTT. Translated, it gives CSGPGGGTGELFF.

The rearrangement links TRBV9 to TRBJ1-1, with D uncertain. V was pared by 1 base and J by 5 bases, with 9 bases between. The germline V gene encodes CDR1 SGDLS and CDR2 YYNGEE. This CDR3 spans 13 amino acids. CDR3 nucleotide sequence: TGTGCCAGCAGCGTAAAATCGGGAACTGAAGCTTTCTTT. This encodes CASSVKSGTEAFF.

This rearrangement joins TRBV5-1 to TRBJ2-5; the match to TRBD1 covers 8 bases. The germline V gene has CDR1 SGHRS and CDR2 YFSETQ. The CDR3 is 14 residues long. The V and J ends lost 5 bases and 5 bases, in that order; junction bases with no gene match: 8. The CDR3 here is CASRDPGGLETQYF. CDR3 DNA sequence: TGCGCCAGCAGGGACCCAGGGGGCTTGGAGACCCAGTACTTC.

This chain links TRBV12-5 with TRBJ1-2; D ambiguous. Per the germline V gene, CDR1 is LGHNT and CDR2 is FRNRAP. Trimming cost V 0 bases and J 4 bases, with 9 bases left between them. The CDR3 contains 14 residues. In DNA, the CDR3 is TGTGCTAGTGGTTTGGTTGGGGAGACCTATGGCTACACCTTC. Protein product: CASGLVGETYGYTF.

CDR3 protein: CASSLAGSGGNYGYTF. In nucleotides, the CDR3 is TGTGCCAGCAGTCTGGCGGGGAGCGGTGGTAACTATGGCTACACCTTC. The chain has TRBV28 and TRBJ1-2; D remains unclear. This CDR3 region has 16 residues. V was trimmed by 5 bases and J by 1 base, leaving 17 bases between them. Germline V lookup: CDR1 MDHEN, CDR2 SYDVKM.

This chain's CDR3 is CASSSRETEQFF. CDR3 in DNA: TGTGCCAGCAGCTCACGGGAGACTGAGCAGTTCTTC. This chain links TRBV9 with TRBJ2-1; maybe TRBD2 (6 bases). The CDR3 runs to 12 residues. Trimming stripped 4 bases from V and 9 bases from J, with 11 bases between. CDR1 and CDR2 from the germline V gene are SGDLS and YYNGEE.

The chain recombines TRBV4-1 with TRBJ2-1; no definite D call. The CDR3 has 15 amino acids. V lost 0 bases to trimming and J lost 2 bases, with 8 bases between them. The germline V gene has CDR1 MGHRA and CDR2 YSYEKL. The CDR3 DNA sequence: TGCGCCAGCAGCCAAGAGCAGGAAACCTACAATGAGCAGTTCTTC. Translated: CASSQEQETYNEQFF.

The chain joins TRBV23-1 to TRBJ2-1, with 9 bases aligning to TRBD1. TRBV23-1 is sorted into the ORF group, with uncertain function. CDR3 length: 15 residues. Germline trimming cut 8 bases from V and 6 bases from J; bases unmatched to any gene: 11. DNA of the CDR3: TGCGCCAGCGTCGGGGGACAGGGTAAATCCAATGAGCAGTTCTTC. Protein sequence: CASVGGQGKSNEQFF.